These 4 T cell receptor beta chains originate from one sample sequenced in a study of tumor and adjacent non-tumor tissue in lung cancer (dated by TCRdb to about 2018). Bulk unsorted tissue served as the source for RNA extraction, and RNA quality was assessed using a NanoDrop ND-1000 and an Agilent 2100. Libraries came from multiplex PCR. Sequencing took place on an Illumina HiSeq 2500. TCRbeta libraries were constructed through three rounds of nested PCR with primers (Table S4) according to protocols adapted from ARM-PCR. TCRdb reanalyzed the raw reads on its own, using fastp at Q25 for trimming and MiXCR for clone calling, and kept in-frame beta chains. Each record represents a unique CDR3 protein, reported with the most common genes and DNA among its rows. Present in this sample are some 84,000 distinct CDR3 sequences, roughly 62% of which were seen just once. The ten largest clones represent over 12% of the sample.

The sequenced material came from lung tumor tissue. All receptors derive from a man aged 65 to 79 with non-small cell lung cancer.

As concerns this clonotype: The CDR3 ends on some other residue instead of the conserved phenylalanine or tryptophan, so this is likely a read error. The CDR3 bases are TGTGCCAGTCAAACCCGGGCCGGAGAGACCCAGTACTTG. Amino acids: CASQTRAGETQYL. The V and J genes are TRBV7-8 and TRBJ2-5, with D unclear. This CDR3 region has 13 residues. Germline CDR1 SGHVS, CDR2 FQNEAQ. The ends were cut back, 9 bases at V and 4 bases at J, with 15 bases in the middle.

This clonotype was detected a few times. The CDR3 DNA sequence: TGTGCCTGGAGTGCGGGGCGGGGGACAGATACGCAGTATTTT. As protein: CAWSAGRGTDTQYF. The chain carries TRBV30 and TRBJ2-3; 7 bases map to TRBD2. Germline V CDR1 and CDR2: GTSNPN, SVGIG (reference sequence). This CDR3 comprises 14 residues. With V trimmed by 1 base and J by 3 bases, 4 bases remained unmatched.

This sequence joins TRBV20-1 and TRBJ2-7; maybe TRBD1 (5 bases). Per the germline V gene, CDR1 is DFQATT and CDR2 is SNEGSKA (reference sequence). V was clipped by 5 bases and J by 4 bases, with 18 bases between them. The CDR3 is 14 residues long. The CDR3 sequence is CSAPFPAGRYEQYF. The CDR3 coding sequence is TGCAGTGCTCCCTTTCCGGCAGGGCGGTACGAGCAGTACTTC.

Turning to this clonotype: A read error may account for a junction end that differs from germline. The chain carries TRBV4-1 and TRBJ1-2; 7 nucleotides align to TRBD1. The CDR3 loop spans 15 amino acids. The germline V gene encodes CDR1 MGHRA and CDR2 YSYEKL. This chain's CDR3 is CASSLQPGGNYGYIF. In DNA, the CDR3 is TGCGCCAGCAGCCTCCAGCCAGGGGGTAACTATGGCTACATCTTC.